This T cell receptor (beta chain) appears in the sequencing data of a study of blood T cell repertoires in COVID-19. The overall study: Sources were T cells, B-cell-depleted T cells, or PBMCs; the material itself was cDNA or gDNA.

Study members were between 18 and 89 years old and lived in some 22 US regions. In the source study's methods: Estimated nucleated cell counts came from reference gene primer amplification. Clones were read by immunoSEQ multiplex PCR, and TCRdb kept only the in-frame ones, dropping some. The DNA was the basis for D and trimming; V, J and clone size are from that table. The sample lists some 180,000 clones; less than 90% were seen once. The specimen sequenced was PBMCs or T cells enriched from blood (not recorded which). The TCR sequence derives from a woman aged 25-40 years who had been exposed to COVID-19.

In DNA form, the CDR3 reads TGCGCCAGCAGCTTGGCTAGCGGGGGCACCTACGAGCAGTACTTC. Its translation: CASSLASGGTYEQYF. This chain uses TRBV5-1 with TRBJ2-7, with TRBD2 matching over 10 bases. Trimming took 0 bases from V and 2 from J; bases not matched to a gene: 2. The germline gives CDR1 SGHRS, CDR2 YFSETQ. CDR3 length: 15 residues.